A single sample is the source of the 5 T cell receptor beta chains below, sequenced in a study of T cell responses to AZD1222 COVID-19 vaccine. Sequenced by immunoSEQ multiplex PCR; TCRdb stores in-frame clones only, minus some. Found here are fewer than 55,000 clones, 90% of them singletons; the top ten hold about a third. Material: peripheral blood, obtained 28 days after the second AZD1222 dose. The source is an adult who received the AZD1222 COVID-19 vaccine.

The V and J genes are TRBV6-1 and TRBJ1-5; 8 bases are a match to TRBD1. Trimming at V came to 3 bases and at J to 1 base, leaving 5 bases not matched to a gene. The CDR3 totals 16 residues. Per the germline V gene, CDR1 is MNHNS and CDR2 is SASEGT. CDR3 protein: CASSDGRQGSNQPQHF. The CDR3 DNA reads TGTGCCAGCAGTGATGGGAGACAGGGGAGCAATCAGCCCCAGCATTTT.

The gene calls are TRBV6-5 and TRBJ2-1, with 13 bases matching TRBD2. Germline V gene lookup returns CDR1 MNHEY and CDR2 SVGAGI. The CDR3 is 15 amino acids. The V gene end was trimmed by 5 bases and the J gene end by 10 bases; junction bases not matched to a gene: 8. The DNA of the CDR3 is TGTGCCAGCAGTCCAAACCTGGGACTAGCGGGGGAGCAGTTCTTC. Translation gives CASSPNLGLAGEQFF.

This clone has just one count. The V call is TRBV27, the J call TRBJ2-3, with D possibly called TRBD1 or TRBD2 (5 bases each). Looked up from germline, CDR1 is MNHEY and CDR2 is SMNVEV (reference sequence). The V end was cut by 2 bases, the J end by 1 base, with 10 bases between. The CDR3 has 15 residues. The CDR3 DNA reads TGTGCCAGCAGTTTAGCGAGGGGACGCACAGATACGCAGTATTTT. Translating gives CASSLARGRTDTQYF.

The chain carries TRBV7-2 and TRBJ1-6, with a possible D match to TRBD1 (6 bases). The V gene's germline CDR1 is SGHTA and CDR2 FQGNSA. This CDR3 comprises 16 residues. V shed 2 bases and J shed 6 bases, with 14 bases lying between them. As DNA, the CDR3 is TGTGCCAGCAGCTTAAAACCGACAGGCCGTAATTCACCCCTCCACTTT. Encoded protein: CASSLKPTGRNSPLHF.

The chain joins TRBV5-1 to TRBJ2-3; TRBD1 agrees at 8 bases. The trim removed 4 bases at V and 2 bases at J, leaving 6 bases unmatched. Per germline, CDR1 SGHRS and CDR2 YFSETQ. The CDR3 length is 15 residues. DNA for the CDR3: TGCGCCAGCAGCCTCCGGACAGGGCTCACAGATACGCAGTATTTT. As protein: CASSLRTGLTDTQYF.